Below, 25 T cell receptor beta chains from the same sample are listed, as sequenced in a study of shared clonotypes between healthy human individuals. Assay: immunoSEQ multiplex PCR; the TCRdb copy retains only in-frame clones and omits some. The data hold some 1,100,000 clones, with 70% to 80% observed a single time. Material: memory CD4+ T cells from PBMCs. Subset defined: CD45RA-negative fraction. The receptors originated from a man aged 18 to 29 in good health. Some clones in this sample may be carry-over from other donors' samples.

This clone appeared many times. The chain employs TRBV6-5 and TRBJ1-5; D call uncertain. This CDR3 has 15 residues. Germline CDR1 and CDR2: MNHEY and SVGAGI. Trimming left V 5 bases short and J 0 bases short, with 11 bases between. The CDR3 spells CASSAGVDSNQPQHF. Written as DNA, the CDR3 is TGTGCCAGCAGTGCAGGAGTAGATAGCAATCAGCCCCAGCATTTT.

V usage is TRBV5-1 and J usage is TRBJ2-1; D remains ambiguous. This CDR3 is 14 amino acids long. Per germline, CDR1 SGHRS and CDR2 YFSETQ. V lost 7 bases and J 2 bases, leaving 13 bases between the germline ends. The CDR3 sequence: CASQPNTAYNEQFF. CDR3 DNA: TGCGCCAGCCAACCGAATACGGCCTACAATGAGCAGTTCTTC.

The chain is built from TRBV11-3 and TRBJ1-1, with D perhaps TRBD1 (6 bases). The CDR3 length is 14 residues. V gave up 3 bases and J gave up 0 bases, with 8 bases separating them. CDR1 SGHNT and CDR2 YENEEA come from the germline V gene. The CDR3 loop is CASSFGGMNTEAFF. The CDR3 DNA reads TGTGCCAGCAGCTTTGGGGGCATGAACACTGAAGCTTTCTTT.

The chain recombines TRBV7-8 with TRBJ2-2, with D possibly being TRBD1 (6 bases). The germline gives CDR1 SGHVS, CDR2 FQNEAQ. Between the trimmed V and J ends, which lost 4 bases and 4 bases, there was a span of 16 bases. CDR3 size: 16 residues. CDR3 sequence (DNA): TGTGCCAGCAGCTCGCAGGTTAACAGGGCCACCGGGGAGCTGTTTTTT. Residues: CASSSQVNRATGELFF.

The V gene is TRBV5-1, the J gene TRBJ2-3; 11 nucleotides agree with TRBD2. With 4 bases clipped from V and 2 bases from J, the junction kept 6 bases outside the gene matches. Germline V lookup: CDR1 SGHRS, CDR2 YFSETQ. The length of the CDR3 is 16 residues. As DNA, the CDR3 is TGCGCCAGCAGCCCCGGGACTAGCGGTAACACAGATACGCAGTATTTT. This translates into CASSPGTSGNTDTQYF.

In this sample, this clone turned up a few times. The V and J genes are TRBV20-1 and TRBJ2-7; D gene unclear. CDR3 length equals 9 residues. Trimming pared 4 bases from V and 7 bases from J, leaving 5 bases between. Germline V gives CDR1 DFQATT, CDR2 SNEGSKA (reference sequence). The CDR3 region is CSATKEQYF. As DNA, the CDR3 is TGCAGTGCTACGAAGGAGCAGTACTTC.

At least ten counts were recorded for this clone. Other DNA sequences from this sample encode an identical CDR3 as well. The chain combines TRBV5-6 with TRBJ2-5; tentatively, D is TRBD1 (5 bases). The CDR3 has 14 residues. With 4 bases removed from V and 3 bases from J, the gap between germline ends came to 13 bases. Germline lookup yields CDR1 SGHDT and CDR2 YYEEEE. Here the CDR3 reads CASSPLGAEETQYF. The CDR3 DNA reads TGTGCCAGCAGCCCCCTTGGGGCCGAAGAGACCCAGTACTTC.

V is TRBV7-9 and J is TRBJ1-5; tentatively, D is TRBD1 (6 bases). In germline, CDR1 is SEHNR, CDR2 FQNEAQ (reference sequence). V dropped 1 base and J dropped 2 bases, with 18 bases sitting between them. The CDR3 is 18 residues long. DNA for the CDR3: TGTGCCAGCAGCTTAGGCGGCAGGGGAGGGGTCGGCAATCAGCCCCAGCATTTT. It encodes CASSLGGRGGVGNQPQHF.

The chain joins TRBV5-6 to TRBJ2-7; 7 bases are shared with TRBD1. Germline CDR1 and CDR2: SGHDT and YYEEEE. The trim removed 2 bases at V and 5 bases at J, leaving 1 base unmatched. This CDR3 is built from 12 residues. The CDR3 here is CASSFTGDEQYF. CDR3 in DNA: TGTGCCAGCAGCTTCACAGGGGACGAGCAGTACTTC.

The V and J genes are TRBV9 and TRBJ2-1; TRBD2 agrees at 7 bases. CDR3 length: 15 amino acids. The V gene's germline CDR1 is SGDLS and CDR2 YYNGEE. Trimming took 0 bases from V and 4 from J; bases not matched to a gene: 4. Here the CDR3 DNA reads TGTGCCAGCAGCGTAGGACTAGCCCGGTACAATGAGCAGTTCTTC. As protein: CASSVGLARYNEQFF.

The chain links TRBV6-1 to TRBJ1-4; D uncertain. Germline assignment: CDR1 MNHNS and CDR2 SASEGT. The length of the CDR3 is 16 residues. V was trimmed by 2 bases and J by 3 bases, leaving 13 bases between them. The CDR3, as DNA: TGTGCCAGCAGTGAATTTGAGGTCTCGTCTAATGAAAAACTGTTTTTT. It translates to CASSEFEVSSNEKLFF.

CDR3 in amino acids: CASSLSRRSRANVLTF. CDR3 in DNA: TGTGCCAGCAGCTTGTCGCGGCGGTCTAGGGCCAACGTCCTGACTTTC. The chain recombines TRBV5-8 with TRBJ2-6; no firm D call. The CDR3 runs 16 residues. V lost 1 base, J lost 5 bases, and 13 bases lay in between. CDR1 and CDR2 from the germline V gene are SGHTS and YDEGEE.

The chain has TRBV6-6 and TRBJ1-5; no reliable D call. Trimming removed 0 bases from V and 8 bases from J, with 8 bases in between. Germline V CDR1 and CDR2: MNHNY, SVGAGI (reference sequence). CDR3 length: 13 amino acids. This chain's CDR3 is CASSYSRYEPQHF. CDR3 coding DNA: TGTGCCAGCAGTTACTCTCGGTACGAGCCCCAGCATTTT.

The chain employs TRBV4-1 and TRBJ2-3; the match to TRBD1 covers 7 bases. Germline CDR1 and CDR2: MGHRA and YSYEKL. The CDR3 contains 16 residues. The V and J ends lost 4 bases and 6 bases, in that order; junction bases with no gene match: 13. CDR3 in amino acids: CASSPQGQRPVDTQYF. The DNA for the CDR3 is TGCGCCAGCAGCCCACAGGGACAGCGACCCGTGGATACGCAGTATTTT.

The chain is built from TRBV7-7 and TRBJ2-1; 9 bases align to TRBD1. V shed 5 bases, J shed 9 bases, and the junction held 14 bases outside the gene matches. Per the germline V gene, CDR1 is SSHAT and CDR2 is FNYEAQ (reference sequence). The CDR3 is made up of 16 amino acids. This chain's CDR3 is CASSHRQGGINSEQFF. DNA for the CDR3: TGTGCCAGCAGCCATCGACAGGGGGGTATCAATAGTGAGCAGTTCTTC.

The chain carries TRBV2 and TRBJ2-5; TRBD2 might be the D (5 bases). CDR3 length: 14 amino acids. Germline V CDR1 and CDR2: SNHLY, FYNNEI. V lost 0 bases and J lost 7, with 12 bases in between. The CDR3 here is CASSEAGVVGTQYF. CDR3 bases: TGTGCCAGCAGTGAAGCGGGAGTCGTGGGGACCCAGTACTTC.

The chain combines TRBV2 with TRBJ2-3; 8 positions agree with TRBD1. Trimming cost V 7 bases and J 2 bases; bases outside gene matches: 5. The CDR3 contains 14 residues. Looked up from germline, CDR1 is SNHLY and CDR2 is FYNNEI. The CDR3 region is CASTGTGYTDTQYF. The CDR3 DNA sequence: TGTGCCAGCACGGGGACAGGATACACAGATACGCAGTATTTT.

The J gene is TRBJ2-1, the V gene TRBV20-1; D is uncertain. The CDR3 consists of 11 residues. V was clipped by 1 base and J by 10 bases, with 8 bases between them. CDR1 is DFQATT and CDR2 is SNEGSKA in the germline V gene (reference sequence). The DNA of the CDR3 is TGCAGTGCTAGAGGCCCCTGGGAGCAGTTCTTC. Protein product: CSARGPWEQFF.

Concerning this clone itself: A much bigger clone sits one base away, suggesting this may be a read error. Within the sample, other DNA sequences also encode this same CDR3. The J gene is TRBJ2-1, the V gene TRBV6-5; 9 bases fit TRBD2. V was clipped by 9 bases and J by 3 bases; unmatched bases: 6. In germline, CDR1 is MNHEY, CDR2 SVGAGI. The CDR3 consists of 14 residues. The CDR3, as DNA: TGTGCCAGTTTCAGCGGGAGGAACTACAATGAGCAGTTCTTC. It translates to CASFSGRNYNEQFF.

V usage is TRBV19 and J usage is TRBJ1-2, with 9 bases matching TRBD1. V gave up 4 bases and J gave up 6 bases; unmatched junction bases: 9. The V gene's germline CDR1 is LNHDA and CDR2 SQIVND (reference sequence). The CDR3 spans 15 residues. CDR3 coding DNA: TGTGCCAGTAGTACGCTTTTCACAGGGGGCCATGGCTACACCTTC. It yields the protein CASSTLFTGGHGYTF.

The J gene is TRBJ1-1, the V gene TRBV11-2, with D unclear. V dropped 1 base and J dropped 1 base, with 10 bases sitting between them. The CDR3 runs to 15 residues. CDR1 and CDR2 (germline): SGHAT, FQNNGV. CDR3 amino acids: CASSLGGGRNTEAFF. The CDR3 DNA sequence: TGTGCCAGCAGCTTAGGTGGCGGAAGGAACACTGAAGCTTTCTTT.

The chain recombines TRBV19 with TRBJ2-1; the D is unclear. The CDR3 is made up of 13 amino acids. Germline V gives CDR1 LNHDA, CDR2 SQIVND (reference sequence). Trimming took 3 bases from V and 10 from J, leaving 13 bases between them. CDR3 region: CASSIGRLREQFF. CDR3 nucleotide sequence: TGTGCCAGTAGTATTGGGCGACTCAGGGAGCAGTTCTTC.

The V and J genes are TRBV4-3 and TRBJ2-1, with TRBD1 as a possible D gene (5 bases). The CDR3 spans 15 residues. Germline V gene data show CDR1 as LGHNA and CDR2 as YSLEER. The V end was cut by 2 bases, the J end by 5 bases, with 13 bases between. The chain's CDR3 is CASSQRQGTNNEQFF. CDR3 DNA: TGCGCCAGCAGCCAAAGGCAGGGAACAAACAATGAGCAGTTCTTC.

This CDR3 is CARSSKNTEAFF. As DNA, the CDR3 is TGTGCCAGAAGCTCAAAGAACACTGAAGCTTTCTTT. The chain links TRBV5-3 to TRBJ1-1, with unresolved D. TRBV5-3 is designated an ORF whose function remains uncertain. CDR3 size: 12 residues. V was trimmed by 3 bases and J by 1 base, leaving 4 bases between them.

This clone came up many times. The chain is built from TRBV4-3 and TRBJ2-7; TRBD2 matches 7 bases. J was trimmed by 3 bases and V by 4 bases; bases with no gene match: 12. The CDR3 runs 16 residues. Per germline, CDR1 LGHNA and CDR2 YSLEER. The CDR3 DNA follows: TGCGCCAGCAGCCCGGGTGGGGGAGCGGGGTTCTACGAGCAGTACTTC. This sequence encodes CASSPGGGAGFYEQYF.